The clone carrying this T cell receptor (beta chain) showed up just once. The sample belongs to a study of blood T cell repertoires in COVID-19. The overall study: Sample material is recorded as cDNA or gDNA derived from T cells, B-cell-depleted T cells, or PBMCs.

How the authors handled the data: Reference gene primer amplification gave estimated nucleated cell counts. Only in-frame clones appear in the TCRdb table, and some are missing; sequencing was by immunoSEQ multiplex PCR. V, J and clone size derive from that table, while D and trimming were established from the DNA sequence. The sample includes about 360,000 clones, around 87% of them seen just once. Germline lookup yields CDR1 LGHDT and CDR2 YNNKEL (reference sequence). The CDR3 runs 14 residues. Losses at the gene ends were 5 bases for V and 5 bases for J; bases not matched to a gene: 8. Sequenced material: peripheral blood. The chain recombines TRBV3-1 (or the pseudogene TRBV3-2) with TRBJ1-1; 7 bases are shared with TRBD1. The receptor comes from a human donor in a cohort sampled during active COVID-19. DNA of the CDR3: TGTGCCAGCAGCATTACAGGGGAGGCTACTGAAGCTTTCTTT. This encodes CASSITGEATEAFF.